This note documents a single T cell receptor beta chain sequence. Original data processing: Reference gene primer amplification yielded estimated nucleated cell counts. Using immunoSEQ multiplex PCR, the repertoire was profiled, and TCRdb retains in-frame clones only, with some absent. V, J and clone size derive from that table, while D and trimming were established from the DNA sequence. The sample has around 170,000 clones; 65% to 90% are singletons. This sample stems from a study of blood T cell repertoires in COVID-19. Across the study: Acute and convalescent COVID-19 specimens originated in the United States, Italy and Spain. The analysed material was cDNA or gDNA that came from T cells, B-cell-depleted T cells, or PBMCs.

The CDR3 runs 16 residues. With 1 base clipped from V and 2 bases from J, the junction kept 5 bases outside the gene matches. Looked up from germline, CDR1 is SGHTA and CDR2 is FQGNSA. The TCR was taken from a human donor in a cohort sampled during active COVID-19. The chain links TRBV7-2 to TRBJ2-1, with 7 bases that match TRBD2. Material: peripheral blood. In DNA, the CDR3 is TGTGCCAGCAGCTTAGGGGGGGGAGTGGCCTACAATGAGCAGTTCTTC. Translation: CASSLGGGVAYNEQFF.